The present T cell receptor (beta chain) was sequenced within a study of blood T cell repertoires in COVID-19. About the study: Collection of acute and convalescent COVID-19 samples took place in the United States, Italy and Spain. The analysed material was cDNA or gDNA that came from T cells, B-cell-depleted T cells, or PBMCs.

The CDR3 runs to 15 residues. V lost 1 base to trimming and J lost 0 bases, with 6 bases between them. From germline, CDR1 is SGHVS and CDR2 FNYEAQ. As handled by the study authors: By means of reference gene primer amplification, nucleated cell counts were estimated. Assay used: immunoSEQ multiplex PCR; TCRdb lists only in-frame clones, some missing. V, J and clone size derive from that table, while D and trimming were established from the DNA sequence. The table shows about 84,000 clones, with approximately 83% occurring only once. The sequence derives from a woman older than 75 with acute or convalescent COVID-19. The genes are TRBV7-6 and TRBJ1-4; TRBD1 is a possible D gene (5 bases). Sequencing used peripheral blood. Here the CDR3 DNA reads TGTGCCAGCAGCTTAGTCAGGGCAACTAATGAAAAACTGTTTTTT. Translating gives CASSLVRATNEKLFF.